A selection of T cell receptor beta chains follows, all from one sample in a study of shared clonotypes between healthy human individuals. Here immunoSEQ multiplex PCR was the method, and the copy in TCRdb shows in-frame clones only, minus some. The sample includes more than 2 million clones, over 85% of them seen just once. Sequenced sample: naive CD8+ T cells from PBMCs. These receptor sequences come from a man between 18 and 35 years old in good health. Some clones in this sample may be carry-over from other donors' samples. Each CDR3 is given with its conserved first and last residue. Each record gives: clone size, V gene, J gene, D gene, CDR3 protein, CDR3 DNA. A D gene is named only where the DNA matches it firmly. The size of a clone is reported for some rows only, either as once, few or many, or as a class for expanded clones.

-	TRBV27	TRBJ2-7	-	CASSPLGSYEQYF	TGTGCCAGCAGTCCCCTGGGATCCTACGAGCAGTACTTC
-	TRBV27	TRBJ1-2	-	CASSLGGANYGYTF	TGTGCCAGCAGTTTGGGAGGAGCTAACTATGGCTACACCTTC
few	TRBV6-5	TRBJ1-1	TRBD1	CASSQQGGNTEAFF	TGTGCCAGCAGCCAACAGGGGGGGAACACTGAAGCTTTCTTT
-	TRBV9	TRBJ1-1	-	CASSVEQGNTEAFF	TGTGCCAGCAGCGTAGAACAGGGGAACACTGAAGCTTTCTTT
-	TRBV4-1	TRBJ2-7	TRBD2	CASSPGLAASYEQYF	TGCGCCAGCAGCCCCGGACTAGCGGCCTCCTACGAGCAGTACTTC
-	TRBV5-8	TRBJ2-7	-	CASSLALAVAYEQYF	TGTGCCAGCAGCTTGGCTTTAGCGGTCGCCTACGAGCAGTACTTC
-	TRBV7-9	TRBJ2-7	-	CASSLDTFYEQYF	TGTGCCAGCAGCTTAGACACTTTTTACGAGCAGTACTTC
-	TRBV6-6	TRBJ2-6	-	CASSYPDRTRNVLTF	TGTGCCAGCAGTTACCCCGACAGGACCCGCAACGTCCTGACTTTC
-	TRBV9	TRBJ2-1	-	CASSVGGIPRGEQFF	TGTGCCAGCAGCGTCGGAGGGATCCCGAGGGGTGAGCAGTTCTTC
once	TRBV4-1	TRBJ2-7	TRBD2	CASSQRLAGAYEQYF	TGCGCCAGCAGCCAACGACTAGCGGGAGCCTACGAGCAGTACTTC
-	TRBV18	TRBJ2-7	-	CASSRTETPYEQYF	TGTGCCAGCTCACGGACGGAAACTCCCTACGAGCAGTACTTC
-	TRBV5-1	TRBJ2-3	-	CASEASSEKITDTQYF	TGCGCCAGCGAGGCATCTAGCGAGAAGATCACAGATACGCAGTATTTT
-	TRBV4-3	TRBJ2-7	-	CASSQVSGALPYEQYF	TGCGCCAGCAGCCAAGTTTCAGGGGCCCTACCCTACGAGCAGTACTTC
-	TRBV15	TRBJ2-1	TRBD2	CATSKAGGHYNEQFF	TGTGCCACCAGCAAAGCGGGAGGCCATTACAATGAGCAGTTCTTC
-	TRBV14	TRBJ1-2	-	CASSQEDVYGYTF	TGTGCCAGCAGCCAGGAGGACGTCTATGGCTACACCTTC
-	TRBV7-2	TRBJ2-3	-	CASSLSSRRGLRTDTQYF	TGTGCCAGCAGCTTATCTTCTAGACGGGGGCTGCGGACAGATACGCAGTATTTT
-	TRBV27	TRBJ2-3	-	CASSRGKRDTQYF	TGTGCCAGCAGTAGAGGGAAGAGAGATACGCAGTATTTT
-	TRBV11-3	TRBJ2-1	TRBD2	CASSLGGGIAGLEQFF	TGTGCCAGCAGCTTAGGCGGGGGGATTGCGGGACTTGAGCAGTTCTTC
-	TRBV20-1	TRBJ1-1	-	CSAGGGEAFF	TGCAGTGCTGGAGGGGGTGAAGCTTTCTTT
-	TRBV28	TRBJ1-2	TRBD1	CASSLLRQGSYGYTF	TGTGCCAGCAGTTTGTTGAGACAGGGGAGCTATGGCTACACCTTC
-	TRBV5-6	TRBJ2-1	-	CASSAGLGGRWFF	TGTGCCAGCAGCGCCGGACTAGGGGGCCGGTGGTTCTTC
once	TRBV5-8	TRBJ1-5	-	CASSRRDSNQPQHF	TGTGCCAGCAGCCGGAGAGATAGCAATCAGCCCCAGCATTTT
-	TRBV19	TRBJ1-5	TRBD1	CASSSGQGGNQPQHF	TGTGCCAGTAGTTCTGGACAGGGCGGCAATCAGCCCCAGCATTTT
-	TRBV7-3	TRBJ2-1	TRBD1	CASSFHPGTGNNEQFF	TGTGCCAGCAGCTTCCACCCCGGGACAGGGAACAATGAGCAGTTCTTC
-	TRBV7-9	TRBJ2-1	TRBD2	CASSSTSFANEQFF	TGTGCCAGCAGCTCGACTAGCTTTGCCAATGAGCAGTTCTTC
-	TRBV27	TRBJ2-7	TRBD1	CASSTGTGSYEQYF	TGTGCCAGCAGCACCGGGACAGGCTCCTACGAGCAGTACTTC
-	TRBV9	TRBJ2-1	TRBD1	CASSASGTDYNEQFF	TGTGCCAGCAGCGCATCCGGGACAGACTACAATGAGCAGTTCTTC
-	TRBV13	TRBJ2-7	TRBD1	CASSPVRQGGEYEQYF	TGTGCCAGCAGCCCAGTAAGACAGGGGGGAGAGTACGAGCAGTACTTC
few	TRBV11-2	TRBJ1-1	-	CASSQRRAGTEAFF	TGTGCCAGCAGCCAACGGCGGGCGGGCACTGAAGCTTTCTTT
-	TRBV5-1	TRBJ2-7	TRBD1	CASSHRQGTYEQYF	TGCGCCAGCAGCCACCGACAGGGCACCTACGAGCAGTACTTC
-	TRBV7-6	TRBJ2-1	-	CASSSLYQQDYNEQFF	TGTGCCAGCAGCTCCCTCTATCAACAGGATTACAATGAGCAGTTCTTC
-	TRBV6-1	TRBJ2-7	-	CASSEAPLRVSYEQYF	TGTGCCAGCAGTGAAGCCCCCCTGCGGGTCTCCTACGAGCAGTACTTC
-	TRBV27	TRBJ2-1	-	CASSFRSYNEQFF	TGTGCCAGCAGTTTCCGGTCCTACAATGAGCAGTTCTTC
-	TRBV28	TRBJ2-1	TRBD2	CASRPTSGTYNEQFF	TGTGCCAGCAGACCGACTAGCGGTACTTACAATGAGCAGTTCTTC
-	TRBV19	TRBJ2-1	-	CASSDSLSGGAYNEQFF	TGTGCCAGTAGTGATTCACTCTCCGGGGGCGCCTACAATGAGCAGTTCTTC
-	TRBV4-1	TRBJ2-2	-	CASSRIRDLNTGELFF	TGCGCCAGCAGCCGGATCCGGGACCTCAACACCGGGGAGCTGTTTTTT
-	TRBV2	TRBJ2-1	-	CASEGPNEQFF	TGTGCCAGCGAAGGACCCAATGAGCAGTTCTTC
-	TRBV11-2	TRBJ2-7	-	CASSLGAGDFYEQYF	TGTGCCAGCAGCTTGGGGGCAGGGGACTTCTACGAGCAGTACTTC
once	TRBV2	TRBJ2-5	TRBD2	CASSEFAGGGETQYF	TGTGCCAGCAGTGAATTTGCGGGAGGCGGGGAGACCCAGTACTTC
-	TRBV6-1	TRBJ2-1	TRBD2	CASSEDGRPYNEQFF	TGTGCCAGCAGTGAGGACGGGAGGCCCTACAATGAGCAGTTCTTC
-	TRBV19	TRBJ2-4	-	CASSMGEGVNIQYF	TGTGCCAGTAGTATGGGAGAGGGGGTAAACATTCAGTACTTC
-	TRBV11-2	TRBJ2-7	-	CASSLGGHEYEQYF	TGTGCCAGCAGCTTAGGGGGTCACGAATACGAGCAGTACTTC
few	TRBV30	TRBJ1-1	-	CAWSVAALTEAFF	TGTGCCTGGAGTGTAGCAGCCCTCACTGAAGCTTTCTTT
-	TRBV9	TRBJ2-7	TRBD2	CASSGTSEMTYEQYF	TGTGCCAGCAGTGGGACTAGCGAGATGACCTACGAGCAGTACTTC
once	TRBV6-5	TRBJ1-2	TRBD1	CASSYDRAGYTF	TGTGCCAGCAGTTACGACAGGGCTGGCTACACCTTC
-	TRBV2	TRBJ2-5	-	CASSEGGVLAGGWGETQYF	TGTGCCAGCAGCGAAGGGGGCGTACTGGCGGGAGGTTGGGGAGAGACCCAGTACTTC
-	TRBV6-5	TRBJ2-2	-	CASVPGVTGELFF	TGTGCCAGCGTACCAGGGGTCACCGGGGAGCTGTTTTTT
-	TRBV7-9	TRBJ1-1	-	CASSPAGQHTEAFF	TGTGCCAGCAGCCCCGCCGGACAGCACACTGAAGCTTTCTTT
-	TRBV28	TRBJ1-5	-	CASRPAGGGNQPQHF	TGTGCCAGCAGGCCTGCCGGGGGTGGGAATCAGCCCCAGCATTTT
-	TRBV7-8	TRBJ2-1	TRBD2	CASSLGLAGTTDNEQFF	TGTGCCAGCAGCTTGGGACTAGCGGGAACCACAGACAATGAGCAGTTCTTC
-	TRBV19	TRBJ2-1	-	CASSIGAAPSRDEQFF	TGTGCCAGTAGTATTGGAGCGGCCCCCTCAAGGGATGAGCAGTTCTTC
-	TRBV6-4	TRBJ2-1	-	CASSLGASVYNEQFF	TGTGCCAGCAGCCTGGGAGCCTCTGTATACAATGAGCAGTTCTTC
-	TRBV15	TRBJ2-5	-	CATSITGEVTQYF	TGTGCCACCAGCATAACCGGAGAGGTGACCCAGTACTTC
-	TRBV7-9	TRBJ2-6	-	CASSLVRRMSSGANVLTF	TGTGCCAGCAGCTTAGTTAGGAGGATGAGCTCTGGGGCCAACGTCCTGACTTTC
-	TRBV5-6	TRBJ2-1	TRBD2	CASSFGLAGVNEQFF	TGTGCCAGCAGCTTCGGACTAGCGGGAGTGAATGAGCAGTTCTTC
-	TRBV19	TRBJ2-2	-	CASIVRGRENTGELFF	TGTGCCAGTATAGTCAGAGGACGGGAGAACACCGGGGAGCTGTTTTTT
-	TRBV28	TRBJ2-1	TRBD2	CASSGPGLESYNEQFF	TGTGCCAGCAGTGGTCCGGGACTAGAGTCCTACAATGAGCAGTTCTTC
-	TRBV6-5	TRBJ2-7	-	CASSWGAGGYEQYF	TGTGCCAGCAGTTGGGGGGCAGGGGGCTACGAGCAGTACTTC